This T cell receptor (beta chain) was sequenced during a study of blood T cells in healthy people across ages. The wider study: There was about one barcoded beta molecule captured by template switching per two T cells.

The use of a sample-barcoded 5' primer and a J-beta primer mix characterized a second PCR of about 6 to 12 cycles. TCRdb passed the 5' RACE reads through MiXCR, listing each CDR3 protein once. The sample has about 760,000 distinct CDR3 sequences, roughly 56% seen once. With 1 base removed from V and 2 bases from J, the gap between germline ends came to 9 bases. The CDR3 is 14 amino acids. In germline, CDR1 is SGHTA, CDR2 FQGNSA. This clonotype was detected only once. Sequencing used blood. The source of this sequence is a man between 35 and 55 years old in good health. The J gene is TRBJ2-7, the V gene TRBV7-2; D call uncertain. The CDR3 region has the DNA TGTGCCAGCAGCTTAGAAGTATCAGCCTACGAGCAGTACTTC. It translates to CASSLEVSAYEQYF.